These T cell receptor beta chains were read from a single sample in a study of T-cell memory formation after mild COVID-19. One entry per CDR3 protein, called by TCRdb with MiXCR from the 5' RACE reads. The sample has hundreds of thousands of distinct CDR3 sequences, roughly 20% seen once. The source material was PBMCs or a T cell subset sorted from them (not recorded which). The origin of the receptors is an adult woman who had mild COVID-19 (a few samples of this study predate the infection). Cell type and time point are not known. Both conserved end residues are part of each CDR3. A D gene is named only where the DNA matches it firmly. Not every row has a clone size; where given, it reads once, few, many or a size class.

CDR3nt: TGTGCCAGCAGCTTCGACGTAGGCAATGAGCAGTTCTTC
CDR3aa: CASSFDVGNEQFF
j_gene: TRBJ2-1
v_gene: TRBV7-9
abundance: few
d_gene: -

CDR3nt: TGCAGCGTCCGAAGGGAAAAAACTAGTTTCGAGCAGTACTTC
CDR3aa: CSVRREKTSFEQYF
j_gene: TRBJ2-7
v_gene: TRBV29-1
abundance: few
d_gene: -

CDR3nt: TGTGCCAGCAGCTTAAGACTAGCGGGGTCCTCAGATACGCAGTATTTT
CDR3aa: CASSLRLAGSSDTQYF
j_gene: TRBJ2-3
v_gene: TRBV7-6
abundance: few
d_gene: TRBD2

CDR3nt: TGTGCCAGCTCACCAGGGGGCCTGCCTTACGAGCAGTACTTC
CDR3aa: CASSPGGLPYEQYF
j_gene: TRBJ2-7
v_gene: TRBV18
abundance: -
d_gene: -

CDR3nt: TGTGCCAGCAGTTTAGCGGCTCGAAGTGGGGAGCTGTTTTTT
CDR3aa: CASSLAARSGELFF
j_gene: TRBJ2-2
v_gene: TRBV12-3/TRBV12-4
abundance: few
d_gene: -

CDR3nt: TGTGCCAGCAGTTACTCTGCGGGAGGCGAGCAGTACTTC
CDR3aa: CASSYSAGGEQYF
j_gene: TRBJ2-7
v_gene: TRBV6-2/TRBV6-3
abundance: few
d_gene: TRBD2

CDR3nt: TGCAGCGTTGGGGACAGGACCTACGAGCAGTACTTC
CDR3aa: CSVGDRTYEQYF
j_gene: TRBJ2-7
v_gene: TRBV29-1
abundance: few
d_gene: TRBD1

CDR3nt: TGTGCCAGCAGCCAAGATCGACTTGCGGGGGGCCAAGAGACCCAGTACTTC
CDR3aa: CASSQDRLAGGQETQYF
j_gene: TRBJ2-5
v_gene: TRBV3-1
abundance: few
d_gene: TRBD2

CDR3nt: TGCAGTGCTAGAGATCGCAGGGGCGGCAATCAGCCCCAGCATTTT
CDR3aa: CSARDRRGGNQPQHF
j_gene: TRBJ1-5
v_gene: TRBV20-1
abundance: -
d_gene: -

CDR3nt: TGTGCCACCAGTGACGCGGGACTAGCGGGAGTTTCCTACAATGAGCAGTTCTTC
CDR3aa: CATSDAGLAGVSYNEQFF
j_gene: TRBJ2-1
v_gene: TRBV24-1
abundance: few
d_gene: TRBD2

CDR3nt: TGCGCCAGCAGCCAAGTGGAGTGGCCTGAAACGATCGGCTACACCTTC
CDR3aa: CASSQVEWPETIGYTF
j_gene: TRBJ1-2
v_gene: TRBV4-3
abundance: few
d_gene: -

CDR3nt: TGTGCCAGCAGTCCCTTTGCATCCGGGGAGCTGTTTTTT
CDR3aa: CASSPFASGELFF
j_gene: TRBJ2-2
v_gene: TRBV12-3/TRBV12-4
abundance: -
d_gene: -

CDR3nt: TGTGCCAGCAGCCTAGACAGGGTGGTGGATGAGCAGTTCTTC
CDR3aa: CASSLDRVVDEQFF
j_gene: TRBJ2-1
v_gene: TRBV7-6
abundance: -
d_gene: TRBD1

CDR3nt: TGCAGCGCAAAACAGCAAACGAACACTGAAGCTTTCTTT
CDR3aa: CSAKQQTNTEAFF
j_gene: TRBJ1-1
v_gene: TRBV29-1
abundance: few
d_gene: -

CDR3nt: TGTGCCAGCAGCTTAGTTCTGACTAGCGGGAGGCCCCCAGATACGCAGTATTTT
CDR3aa: CASSLVLTSGRPPDTQYF
j_gene: TRBJ2-3
v_gene: TRBV7-2
abundance: -
d_gene: TRBD2

CDR3nt: TGTGCCAGCAGCGTACCGGGACAGGGACTCGAGCAGTACTTC
CDR3aa: CASSVPGQGLEQYF
j_gene: TRBJ2-7
v_gene: TRBV7-9
abundance: few
d_gene: TRBD1

CDR3nt: TGTGCCACCGTAGGGACTTGGGGTTCGGAGCAGTACTTC
CDR3aa: CATVGTWGSEQYF
j_gene: TRBJ2-7
v_gene: TRBV12-3/TRBV12-4
abundance: few
d_gene: -

CDR3nt: TGTGCCAGCAGTGAACAGGGTGCCGGGGAGCTGTTTTTT
CDR3aa: CASSEQGAGELFF
j_gene: TRBJ2-2
v_gene: TRBV2
abundance: -
d_gene: -

CDR3nt: TGTGCCAGCAGCTCGACCGGGACTAGCGGGAGCAATGAGCAGTTCTTC
CDR3aa: CASSSTGTSGSNEQFF
j_gene: TRBJ2-1
v_gene: TRBV7-3
abundance: -
d_gene: TRBD2

CDR3nt: TGTGCCATCAGTTTTGGGGGCAGCCAAGAGACCCAGTACTTC
CDR3aa: CAISFGGSQETQYF
j_gene: TRBJ2-5
v_gene: TRBV10-3
abundance: few
d_gene: -

CDR3nt: TGTGCCAGCAGCCCGACAGGGAGGTCCTACGAGCAGTACTTC
CDR3aa: CASSPTGRSYEQYF
j_gene: TRBJ2-7
v_gene: TRBV14
abundance: -
d_gene: -

CDR3nt: TGCGCCAGCAGCCAAGAGGCAGGGGTCACTGAAGCTTTCTTT
CDR3aa: CASSQEAGVTEAFF
j_gene: TRBJ1-1
v_gene: TRBV4-1
abundance: -
d_gene: -

CDR3nt: TGCGCCAGCAGCCTTACGACAGGATGGGACACAGATACGCAGTATTTT
CDR3aa: CASSLTTGWDTDTQYF
j_gene: TRBJ2-3
v_gene: TRBV5-1
abundance: few
d_gene: -

CDR3nt: TGTGCCACCAGCCCTCGCGGACAGTACCCCTACGAGCAGTACTTC
CDR3aa: CATSPRGQYPYEQYF
j_gene: TRBJ2-7
v_gene: TRBV15
abundance: -
d_gene: -

CDR3nt: TGTGCCACCAGCAGAGTGGCGTTAGCTGCAGAGACCCAGTACTTC
CDR3aa: CATSRVALAAETQYF
j_gene: TRBJ2-5
v_gene: TRBV15
abundance: few
d_gene: -

CDR3nt: TGCGCCAGCAGCGCTATTGAGACATCTGGGGGCTACACCTTC
CDR3aa: CASSAIETSGGYTF
j_gene: TRBJ1-2
v_gene: TRBV5-1
abundance: few
d_gene: -